This T cell receptor (beta chain) was captured in a study of blood T cell repertoires in COVID-19. Overall study context: Acute and convalescent COVID-19 samples came from the United States, Italy and Spain. In each case, the material was cDNA or gDNA derived from T cells, B-cell-depleted T cells, or PBMCs.

In the authors' methods: Counts of nucleated cells, estimated from reference gene primer amplification, were obtained. TCRdb's table, derived via immunoSEQ multiplex PCR, lists solely in-frame clones and lacks some. That table gives V, J and clone size, and the DNA gave D and trimming. The sample has roughly 160,000 clones; roughly 85% are singletons. The CDR3 has 13 amino acids. Per germline, CDR1 KGHSH and CDR2 LQKENI. With V trimmed by 2 bases and J by 7 bases, 4 bases remained unmatched. The chain employs TRBV18 and TRBJ1-1; 7 nucleotides agree with TRBD1. This TCR was sampled from a man aged 60-69 years with acute or convalescent COVID-19. The source material was peripheral blood. The CDR3 here is CASSPGTVREAFF. The CDR3 nucleotides are TGTGCCAGCTCACCAGGGACAGTGCGTGAAGCTTTCTTT.